This T cell receptor beta chain is drawn from a study of blood T cells in healthy people across ages. CDR3 size: 14 residues. The V gene end was trimmed by 5 bases and the J gene end by 5 bases; junction bases not matched to a gene: 8. Through a sample-barcoded 5' primer and a J-beta primer mix, a second PCR was run for roughly 6 to 11 cycles. Via MiXCR, TCRdb re-called the 5' RACE reads, giving one row per CDR3 protein. The sample includes about 1.8 million distinct CDR3 sequences, roughly 50% of them seen just once. Samples had at least 7 million PBMCs isolated from them. This clonotype was sampled from a woman in her 40s in good health. The J gene is TRBJ1-2, the V gene TRBV12-3 or TRBV12-4, with TRBD1 matching 7 bases. Sequenced sample: blood. CDR3 bases: TGTGCCAGCAGTCCACTGGGACAGACGTATGGCTACACCTTC. Its protein product is CASSPLGQTYGYTF.